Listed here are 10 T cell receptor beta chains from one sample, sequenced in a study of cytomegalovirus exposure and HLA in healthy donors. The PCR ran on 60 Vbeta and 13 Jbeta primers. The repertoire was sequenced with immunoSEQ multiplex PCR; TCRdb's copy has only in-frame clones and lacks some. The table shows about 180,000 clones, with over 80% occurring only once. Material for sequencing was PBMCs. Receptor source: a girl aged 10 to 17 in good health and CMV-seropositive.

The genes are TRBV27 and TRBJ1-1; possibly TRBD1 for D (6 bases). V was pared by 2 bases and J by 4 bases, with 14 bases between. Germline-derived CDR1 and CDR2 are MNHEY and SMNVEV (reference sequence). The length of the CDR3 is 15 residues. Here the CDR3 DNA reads TGTGCCAGCAGTTTACCCGGCGGGGGGCCCACTGAAGCTTTCTTT. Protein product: CASSLPGGGPTEAFF.

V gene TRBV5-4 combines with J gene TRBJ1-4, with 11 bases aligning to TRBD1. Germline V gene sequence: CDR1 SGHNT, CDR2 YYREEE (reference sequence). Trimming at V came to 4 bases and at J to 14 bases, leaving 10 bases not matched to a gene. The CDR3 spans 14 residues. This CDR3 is CASSQDRGLAKLFF. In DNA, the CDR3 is TGTGCCAGCAGCCAGGACAGGGGGCTTGCAAAGCTGTTTTTT.

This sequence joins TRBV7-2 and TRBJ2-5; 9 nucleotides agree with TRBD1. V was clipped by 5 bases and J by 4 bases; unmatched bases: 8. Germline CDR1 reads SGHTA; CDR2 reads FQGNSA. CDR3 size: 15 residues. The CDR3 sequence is CASSPGTGKGETQYF. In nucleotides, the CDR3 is TGTGCCAGCAGCCCAGGGACAGGGAAGGGAGAGACCCAGTACTTC.

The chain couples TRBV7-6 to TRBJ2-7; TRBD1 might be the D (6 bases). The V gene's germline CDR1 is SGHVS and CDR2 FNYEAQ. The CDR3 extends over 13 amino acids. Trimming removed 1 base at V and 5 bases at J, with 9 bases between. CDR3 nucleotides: TGTGCCAGCAGCTTAGGGACAGCGAACGAGCAGTACTTC. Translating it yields CASSLGTANEQYF.

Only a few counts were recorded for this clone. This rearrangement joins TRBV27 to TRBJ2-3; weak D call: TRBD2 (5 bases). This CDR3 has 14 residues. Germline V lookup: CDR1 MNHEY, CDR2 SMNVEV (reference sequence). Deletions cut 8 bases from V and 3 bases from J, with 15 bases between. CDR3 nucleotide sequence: TGTGCCAGCCGCTACGAGGGTTCTACAGATACGCAGTATTTT. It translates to CASRYEGSTDTQYF.

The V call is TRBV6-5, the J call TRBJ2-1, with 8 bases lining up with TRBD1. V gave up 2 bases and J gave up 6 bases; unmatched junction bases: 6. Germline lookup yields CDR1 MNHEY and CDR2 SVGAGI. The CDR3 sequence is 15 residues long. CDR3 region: CASSYDITGGNEQFF. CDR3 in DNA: TGTGCCAGCAGTTACGATATAACAGGGGGCAATGAGCAGTTCTTC.

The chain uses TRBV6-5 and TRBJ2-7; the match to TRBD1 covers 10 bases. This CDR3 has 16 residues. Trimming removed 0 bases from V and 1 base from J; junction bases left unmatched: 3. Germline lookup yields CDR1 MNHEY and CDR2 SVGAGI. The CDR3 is CASSYSWDRGSYEQYF. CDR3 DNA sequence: TGTGCCAGCAGTTACTCCTGGGACAGGGGTTCCTACGAGCAGTACTTC.

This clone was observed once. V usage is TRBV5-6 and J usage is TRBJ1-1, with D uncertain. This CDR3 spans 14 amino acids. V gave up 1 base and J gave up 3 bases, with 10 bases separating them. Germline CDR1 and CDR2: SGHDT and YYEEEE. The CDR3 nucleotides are TGTGCCAGCAGCTTGCGAGCTCTGGACACTGAAGCTTTCTTT. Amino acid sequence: CASSLRALDTEAFF.

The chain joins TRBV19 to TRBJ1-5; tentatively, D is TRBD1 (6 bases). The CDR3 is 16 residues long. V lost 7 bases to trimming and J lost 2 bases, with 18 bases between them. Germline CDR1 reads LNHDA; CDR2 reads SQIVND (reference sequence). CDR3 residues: CASKKNGGQGNQPQHF. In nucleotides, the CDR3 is TGTGCCAGTAAAAAGAACGGGGGGCAGGGCAATCAGCCCCAGCATTTT. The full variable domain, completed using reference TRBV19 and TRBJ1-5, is DGGITQSPKYLFRKEGQNVTLSCEQNLNHDAMYWYRQDPGQGLRLIYYSQIVNDFQKGDIAEGYSVSREKKESFPLTVTSAQKNPTAFYLCASKKNGGQGNQPQHFGDGTRLSIL.

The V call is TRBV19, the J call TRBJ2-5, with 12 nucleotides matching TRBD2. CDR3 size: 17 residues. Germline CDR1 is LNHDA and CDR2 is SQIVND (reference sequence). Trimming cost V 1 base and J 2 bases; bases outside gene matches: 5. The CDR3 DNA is TGTGCCAGTAGTATAGGACTAGCGGGAGACGCGCAAGAGACCCAGTACTTC. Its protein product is CASSIGLAGDAQETQYF.